The clone carrying this TCR beta chain was counted between two and nine times. Its antigen is still unknown. Other DNA sequences in the same sample also yield this CDR3. V dropped 4 bases and J dropped 3 bases, with 4 bases sitting between them. CDR3 length: 10 residues. CDR1 and CDR2 from the germline V gene are SQVTM and ANQGSEA. Extraction and reverse transcription of RNA yielded cDNA as the sequencing template. Here immunoSEQ multiplex PCR was the method, and the copy in TCRdb shows in-frame clones only, minus some. The sample has about 64,000 clones, approximately 44% seen once. The sample is drawn from a study of CD8+ T cells in alopecia areata. The study, taken as a whole, reports: Lesional scalp, notably in alopecia totalis/universalis, had clonality above that of normal scalp.

Treatment: oral pan-JAK inhibitor, 5-10 mg twice daily. The clonotype was recovered from a human donor with alopecia areata. The specimen was CD8+ T cells sorted from blood, collected around week 36, from a patient treated with tofacitinib. V usage is TRBV29-1 and J usage is TRBJ2-7; D unresolved. CDR3 in amino acids: CSVVDYEQYF. The CDR3 DNA reads TGCAGCGTTGTGGACTACGAGCAGTACTTC.